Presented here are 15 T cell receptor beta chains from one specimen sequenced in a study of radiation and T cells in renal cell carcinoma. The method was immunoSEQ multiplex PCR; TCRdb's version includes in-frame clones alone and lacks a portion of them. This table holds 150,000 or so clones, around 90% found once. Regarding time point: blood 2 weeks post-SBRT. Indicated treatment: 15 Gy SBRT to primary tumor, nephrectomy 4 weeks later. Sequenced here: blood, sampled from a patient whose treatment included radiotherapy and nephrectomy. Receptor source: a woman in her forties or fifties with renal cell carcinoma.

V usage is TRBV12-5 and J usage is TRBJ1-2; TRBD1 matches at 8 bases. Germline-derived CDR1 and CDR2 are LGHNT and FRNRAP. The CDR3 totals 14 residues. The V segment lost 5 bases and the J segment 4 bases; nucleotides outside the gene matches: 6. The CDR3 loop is CASGPGGGTYGYTF. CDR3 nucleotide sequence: TGTGCTAGTGGTCCAGGGGGCGGAACCTATGGCTACACCTTC.

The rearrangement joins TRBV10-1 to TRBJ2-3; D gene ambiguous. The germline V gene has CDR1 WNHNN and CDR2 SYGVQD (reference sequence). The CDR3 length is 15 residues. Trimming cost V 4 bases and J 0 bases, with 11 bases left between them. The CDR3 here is CASSGARLSTDTQYF. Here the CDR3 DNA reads TGCGCCAGCAGTGGGGCTCGACTTAGCACAGATACGCAGTATTTT.

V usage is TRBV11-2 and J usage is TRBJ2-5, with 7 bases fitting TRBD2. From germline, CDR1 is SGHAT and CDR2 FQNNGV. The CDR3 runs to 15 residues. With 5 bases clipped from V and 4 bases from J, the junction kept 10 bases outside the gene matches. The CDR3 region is CASSLQRTRVETQYF. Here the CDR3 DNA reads TGTGCCAGCAGCCTTCAGAGGACTAGGGTAGAGACCCAGTACTTC. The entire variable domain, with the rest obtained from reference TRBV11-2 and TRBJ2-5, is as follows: EAGVAQSPRYKIIEKRQSVAFWCNPISGHATLYWYQQILGQGPKLLIQFQNNGVVDDSQLPKDRFSAERLKGVDSTLKIQPAKLEDSAVYLCASSLQRTRVETQYFGPGTRLLVL.

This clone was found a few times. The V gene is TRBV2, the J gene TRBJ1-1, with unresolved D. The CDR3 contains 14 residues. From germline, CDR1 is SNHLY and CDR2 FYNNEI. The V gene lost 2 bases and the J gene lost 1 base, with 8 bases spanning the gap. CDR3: CASSELGENTEAFF. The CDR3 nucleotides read TGTGCCAGCAGTGAATTAGGAGAGAACACTGAAGCTTTCTTT.

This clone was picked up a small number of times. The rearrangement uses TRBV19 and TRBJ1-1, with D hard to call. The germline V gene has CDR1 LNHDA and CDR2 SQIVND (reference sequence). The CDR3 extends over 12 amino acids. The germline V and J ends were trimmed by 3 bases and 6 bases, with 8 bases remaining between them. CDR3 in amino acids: CASSIGVSEAFF. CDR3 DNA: TGTGCCAGTAGTATCGGGGTTTCTGAAGCTTTCTTT.

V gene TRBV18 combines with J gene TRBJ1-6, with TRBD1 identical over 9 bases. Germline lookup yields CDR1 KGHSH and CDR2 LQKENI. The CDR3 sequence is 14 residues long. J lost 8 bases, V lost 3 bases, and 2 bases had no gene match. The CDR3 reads CASSPGQGDSPLHF. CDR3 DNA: TGTGCCAGCTCACCGGGACAGGGCGATTCACCCCTCCACTTT.

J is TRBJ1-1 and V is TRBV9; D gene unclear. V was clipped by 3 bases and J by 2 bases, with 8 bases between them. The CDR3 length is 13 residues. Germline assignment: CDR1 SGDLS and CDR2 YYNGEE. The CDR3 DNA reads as TGTGCCAGCAGCGGGTCCAGTAACACTGAAGCTTTCTTT. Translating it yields CASSGSSNTEAFF.

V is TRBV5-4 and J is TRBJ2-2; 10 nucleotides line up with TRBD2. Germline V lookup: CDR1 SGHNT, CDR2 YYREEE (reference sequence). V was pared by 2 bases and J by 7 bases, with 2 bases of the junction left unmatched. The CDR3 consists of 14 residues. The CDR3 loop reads CASSFGTSDGELFF. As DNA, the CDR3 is TGTGCCAGCAGCTTTGGGACTAGCGACGGGGAGCTGTTTTTT. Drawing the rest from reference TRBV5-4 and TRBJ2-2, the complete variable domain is ETGVTQSPTHLIKTRGQQVTLRCSSQSGHNTVSWYQQALGQGPQFIFQYYREEENGRGNFPPRFSGLQFPNYSSELNVNALELDDSALYLCASSFGTSDGELFFGEGSRLTVL.

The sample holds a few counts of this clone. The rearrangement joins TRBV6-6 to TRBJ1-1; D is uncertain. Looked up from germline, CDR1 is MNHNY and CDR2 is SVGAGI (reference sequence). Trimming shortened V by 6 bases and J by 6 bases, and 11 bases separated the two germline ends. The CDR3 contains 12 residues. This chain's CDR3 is CASSSPYAEAFF. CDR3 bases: TGTGCCAGCAGCTCCCCCTACGCTGAAGCTTTCTTT.

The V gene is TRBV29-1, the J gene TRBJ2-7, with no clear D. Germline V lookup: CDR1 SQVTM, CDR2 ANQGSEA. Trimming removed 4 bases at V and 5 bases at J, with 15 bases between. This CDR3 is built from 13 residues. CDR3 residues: CSVGKPLANEQYF. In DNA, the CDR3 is TGCAGCGTTGGTAAGCCCCTGGCCAACGAGCAGTACTTC.

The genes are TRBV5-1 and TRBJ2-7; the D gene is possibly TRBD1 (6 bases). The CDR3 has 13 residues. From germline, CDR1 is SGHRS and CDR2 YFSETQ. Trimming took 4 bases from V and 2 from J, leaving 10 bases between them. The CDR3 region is CASSRDTTYEQYF. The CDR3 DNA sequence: TGCGCCAGCAGCCGGGACACTACCTACGAGCAGTACTTC.

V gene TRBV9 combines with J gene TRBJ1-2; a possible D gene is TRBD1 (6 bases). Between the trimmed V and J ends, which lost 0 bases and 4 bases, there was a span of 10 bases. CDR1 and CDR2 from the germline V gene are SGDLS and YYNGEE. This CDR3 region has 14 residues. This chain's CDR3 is CASSVGQGLYGYTF. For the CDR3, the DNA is TGTGCCAGCAGCGTAGGGCAGGGGCTCTATGGCTACACCTTC. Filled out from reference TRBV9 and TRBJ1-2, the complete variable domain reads DSGVTQTPKHLITATGQRVTLRCSPRSGDLSVYWYQQSLDQGLQFLIQYYNGEERAKGNILERFSAQQFPDLHSELNLSSLELGDSALYFCASSVGQGLYGYTFGSGTRLTVV.

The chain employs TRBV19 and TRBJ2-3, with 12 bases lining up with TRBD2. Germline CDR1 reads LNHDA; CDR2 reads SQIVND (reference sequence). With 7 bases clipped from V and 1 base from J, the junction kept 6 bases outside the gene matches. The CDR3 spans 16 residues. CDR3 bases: TGTGCCAGTAAACTAGCGGGGGGTCGTGGCACAGATACGCAGTATTTT. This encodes CASKLAGGRGTDTQYF.

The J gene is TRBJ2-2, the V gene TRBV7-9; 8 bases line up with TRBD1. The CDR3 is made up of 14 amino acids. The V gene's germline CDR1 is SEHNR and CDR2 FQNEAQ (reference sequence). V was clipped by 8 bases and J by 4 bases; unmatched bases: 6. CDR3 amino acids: CASRGQATTGELFF. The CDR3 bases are TGTGCCAGCCGGGGACAGGCTACCACCGGGGAGCTGTTTTTT.

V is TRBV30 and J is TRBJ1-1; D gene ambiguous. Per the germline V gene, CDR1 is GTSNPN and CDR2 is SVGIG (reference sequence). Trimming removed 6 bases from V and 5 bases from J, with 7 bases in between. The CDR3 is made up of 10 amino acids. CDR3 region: CACTKTEAFF. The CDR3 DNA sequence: TGTGCCTGCACAAAGACTGAAGCTTTCTTT. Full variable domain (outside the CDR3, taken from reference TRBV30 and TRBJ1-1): SQTIHQWPATLVQPVGSPLSLECTVEGTSNPNLYWYRQAAGRGLQLLFYSVGIGQISSEVPQNLSASRPQDRQFILSSKKLLLSDSGFYLCACTKTEAFFGQGTRLTVV.